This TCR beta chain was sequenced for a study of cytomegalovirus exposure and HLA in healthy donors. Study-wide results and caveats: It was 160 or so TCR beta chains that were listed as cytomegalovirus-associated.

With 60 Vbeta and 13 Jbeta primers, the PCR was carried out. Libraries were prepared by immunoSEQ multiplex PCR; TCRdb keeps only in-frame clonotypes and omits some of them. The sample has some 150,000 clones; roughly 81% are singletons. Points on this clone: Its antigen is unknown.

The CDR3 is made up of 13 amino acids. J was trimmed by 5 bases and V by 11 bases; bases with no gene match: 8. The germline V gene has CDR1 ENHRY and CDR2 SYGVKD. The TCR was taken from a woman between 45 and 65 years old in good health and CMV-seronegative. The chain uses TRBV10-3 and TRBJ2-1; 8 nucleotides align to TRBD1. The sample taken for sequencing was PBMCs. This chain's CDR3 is CAATGGKNNEQFF. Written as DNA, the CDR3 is TGTGCCGCCACAGGGGGAAAAAACAATGAGCAGTTCTTC.